Described below is a single TCR beta chain sequence and its context. Trimming cost V 0 bases and J 4 bases, with 7 bases left between them. The CDR3 runs to 13 residues. Germline V gene sequence: CDR1 SGHDT, CDR2 YYEEEE. Attachment of unique molecular identifiers was made to individual cDNA molecules. TCRdb called the 5' RACE reads again in MiXCR, with one record for every CDR3 protein. Here the sample spans tens of thousands of distinct CDR3 sequences, approximately 12% being singletons. This sample was taken from a study of early T cells in non-severe SARS-CoV-2 infection. The sequence derives from an adult who was a healthcare worker with PCR-confirmed SARS-CoV-2 infection or an uninfected control (not recorded which). The donor label of this sample is uncertain. Source: whole blood, taken at baseline. The chain couples TRBV5-6 to TRBJ1-2; no reliable D call. For the CDR3, the DNA is TGTGCCAGCAGCTTGGGGGCCCGCTATGGCTACACCTTC. As protein: CASSLGARYGYTF.